A single sample gave rise to the 12 T cell receptor beta chains below, sequenced in a study of T cells after yellow fever vaccination. MiXCR, run by TCRdb on the 5' RACE reads, gives a single entry per CDR3 protein. The sample holds 29,000 or so distinct CDR3 sequences, roughly 6.3% seen once. This material consisted of PBMCs, either bulk or a sorted T-cell subset (CD4+, CD8+, memory, or dextramer-sorted; not recorded which), taken on the day of the yellow fever booster vaccination. Receptors originate from a man aged 30-40 years who received the YFV17D yellow fever vaccine.

The chain carries TRBV5-1 and TRBJ2-4; the D is unclear. The germline CDR1 and CDR2 sequences are SGHRS and YFSETQ. CDR3 length: 13 amino acids. Trimming took off 5 bases at V and 0 bases at J, with 6 bases between the two ends. Here the CDR3 DNA reads TGCGCCAGCAGGGACCTAGCCAAAAACATTCAGTACTTC. As protein: CASRDLAKNIQYF.

This clonotype has at least ten counts. V usage is TRBV7-2 and J usage is TRBJ2-1; D remains unclear. The CDR3 has 13 amino acids. Trimming shortened V by 5 bases and J by 4 bases, and 9 bases separated the two germline ends. CDR1 and CDR2 (germline): SGHTA, FQGNSA. CDR3: CASSQIVYNEQFF. In DNA form, the CDR3 reads TGTGCCAGCAGCCAAATAGTTTACAATGAGCAGTTCTTC.

This clonotype was found many times. V usage is TRBV10-1 and J usage is TRBJ2-1; 8 bases are a match to TRBD2. V gave up 0 bases and J gave up 5 bases; unmatched junction bases: 3. The CDR3 is 15 residues long. Germline V gene sequence: CDR1 WNHNN, CDR2 SYGVQD (reference sequence). The CDR3 DNA is TGCGCCAGCAGTGAGTCGTTAGCGGGACACAATGAGCAGTTCTTC. Residues: CASSESLAGHNEQFF.

Ten or more counts support this clonotype. The V gene is TRBV21-1, the J gene TRBJ2-7. TRBV21-1 is a recognized pseudogene. The CDR3 extends over 13 amino acids. The CDR3 reads CASPGSHCYEQYF. CDR3 in DNA: TGTGCCAGTCCTGGGTCTCACTGCTACGAGCAGTACTTC.

This clonotype was counted between two and nine times. This rearrangement joins TRBV20-1 to TRBJ2-7, with unresolved D. Germline CDR1 reads DFQATT; CDR2 reads SNEGSKA (reference sequence). The CDR3 length is 13 residues. With 1 base removed from V and 1 base from J, the gap between germline ends came to 8 bases. The CDR3, as DNA: TGCAGTGCTAGAGTTCCGGGTTCCTACGAGCAGTACTTC. Translating gives CSARVPGSYEQYF.

Many counts were recorded for this clonotype. The chain employs TRBV20-1 and TRBJ2-1; 9 bases are shared with TRBD2. V lost 1 base to trimming and J lost 10 bases; unmatched junction nucleotides: 5. Germline CDR1 is DFQATT and CDR2 is SNEGSKA (reference sequence). The CDR3 loop spans 13 amino acids. The CDR3 protein is CSARGIAGEEQFF. The CDR3 coding sequence is TGCAGTGCTAGAGGCATAGCGGGAGAGGAGCAGTTCTTC.

The V gene is TRBV19, the J gene TRBJ2-7; TRBD2 matches at 8 bases. With 6 bases clipped from V and 1 base from J, the junction kept 5 bases outside the gene matches. This CDR3 contains 14 residues. The V gene's germline CDR1 is LNHDA and CDR2 SQIVND (reference sequence). CDR3 sequence: CASRLRGGSYEQYF. The CDR3, as DNA: TGTGCCAGTAGATTACGGGGGGGGTCCTACGAGCAGTACTTC.

This clonotype was detected a few times. V usage is TRBV7-6 and J usage is TRBJ2-7; a possible D gene is TRBD1 (5 bases). The V end lost 5 bases, the J end lost 3 bases, and 17 bases lay between the germline ends. This CDR3 has 15 amino acids. Germline V gives CDR1 SGHVS, CDR2 FNYEAQ. This CDR3 reads CASSPTGAANYEQYF. The CDR3 nucleotides are TGTGCCAGCAGCCCTACAGGAGCCGCTAACTACGAGCAGTACTTC.

This clonotype occurred many times. V and J are TRBV2 and TRBJ2-2; tentative D call: TRBD2 (5 bases). V dropped 4 bases and J dropped 6 bases, with 9 bases sitting between them. The V gene's germline CDR1 is SNHLY and CDR2 FYNNEI. CDR3 size: 13 residues. The CDR3 nucleotides read TGTGCCAGCAGTGTAATCGGGGCCGGGGAGCTGTTTTTT. Protein: CASSVIGAGELFF.

The rearrangement uses TRBV6-1 and TRBJ1-5; no firm D call. V shed 1 base and J shed 5 bases, with 12 bases lying between them. Germline V gene data show CDR1 as MNHNS and CDR2 as SASEGT. This CDR3 is 15 amino acids long. In DNA form, the CDR3 reads TGTGCCAGCAGTGAAGTCGTAGGGTTCGATCAGCCCCAGCATTTT. This sequence encodes CASSEVVGFDQPQHF.

Many counts were recorded for this clonotype. The gene calls are TRBV4-3 and TRBJ2-1, with D unclear. The germline gives CDR1 LGHNA, CDR2 YSLEER. The CDR3 loop spans 15 amino acids. V was cut by 0 bases and J by 1 base, with 7 bases left in between. The CDR3 bases are TGCGCCAGCAGCCAAGATGGGCAGTCCTACAATGAGCAGTTCTTC. Its translation is CASSQDGQSYNEQFF.

This clonotype has more than one count but fewer than ten. The rearrangement joins TRBV19 to TRBJ2-1; D remains unclear. Germline CDR1 reads LNHDA; CDR2 reads SQIVND (reference sequence). The V end was cut by 5 bases, the J end by 7 bases, with 9 bases between. The CDR3 runs to 12 residues. CDR3 amino acids: CASSFRMNEQFF. The CDR3 DNA sequence: TGTGCCAGTAGTTTTCGGATGAATGAGCAGTTCTTC.